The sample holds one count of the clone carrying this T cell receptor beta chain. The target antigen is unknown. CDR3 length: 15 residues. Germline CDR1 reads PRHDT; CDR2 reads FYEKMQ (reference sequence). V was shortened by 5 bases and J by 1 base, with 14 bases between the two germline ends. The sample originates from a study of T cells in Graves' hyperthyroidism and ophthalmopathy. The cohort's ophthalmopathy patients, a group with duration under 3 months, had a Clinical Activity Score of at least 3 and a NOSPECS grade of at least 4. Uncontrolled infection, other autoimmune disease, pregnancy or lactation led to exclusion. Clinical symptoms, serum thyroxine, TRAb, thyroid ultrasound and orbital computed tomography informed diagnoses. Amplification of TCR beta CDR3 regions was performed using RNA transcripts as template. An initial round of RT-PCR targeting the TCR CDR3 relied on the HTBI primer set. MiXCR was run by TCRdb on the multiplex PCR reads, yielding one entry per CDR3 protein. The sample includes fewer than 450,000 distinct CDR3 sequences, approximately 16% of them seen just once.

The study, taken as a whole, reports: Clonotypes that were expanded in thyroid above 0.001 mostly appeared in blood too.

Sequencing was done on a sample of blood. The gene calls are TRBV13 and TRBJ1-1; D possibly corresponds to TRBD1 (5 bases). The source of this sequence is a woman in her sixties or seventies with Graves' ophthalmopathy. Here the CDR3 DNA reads TGTGCCAGCAGCGCCGGCAGGGTTCGGAACACTGAAGCTTTCTTT. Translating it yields CASSAGRVRNTEAFF.